This TCR beta chain is from a study of blood T cell repertoires in COVID-19. V shed 5 bases and J 0 bases; nucleotides not matched to a gene: 3. Per germline, CDR1 SGHNT and CDR2 YENEEA. There are 15 residues in the CDR3. Per the study methods: Nucleated cell number was recorded as an estimate derived from reference gene primer amplification. TCRdb's table, derived via immunoSEQ multiplex PCR, lists solely in-frame clones and lacks some. V and J calls and clone size are copied from that table; D and trimming were computed from the DNA. The sample has tens of thousands of clones; 70% to 90% are singletons.

The sequenced sample consisted of peripheral blood. This sequence originates from a man in his 60s with acute or convalescent COVID-19. The J gene is TRBJ1-4, the V gene TRBV11-3; TRBD1 matches 7 bases. The CDR3 nucleotides read TGTGCCAGCAGCGCCGGACAGGCAACTAATGAAAAACTGTTTTTT. It specifies CASSAGQATNEKLFF.